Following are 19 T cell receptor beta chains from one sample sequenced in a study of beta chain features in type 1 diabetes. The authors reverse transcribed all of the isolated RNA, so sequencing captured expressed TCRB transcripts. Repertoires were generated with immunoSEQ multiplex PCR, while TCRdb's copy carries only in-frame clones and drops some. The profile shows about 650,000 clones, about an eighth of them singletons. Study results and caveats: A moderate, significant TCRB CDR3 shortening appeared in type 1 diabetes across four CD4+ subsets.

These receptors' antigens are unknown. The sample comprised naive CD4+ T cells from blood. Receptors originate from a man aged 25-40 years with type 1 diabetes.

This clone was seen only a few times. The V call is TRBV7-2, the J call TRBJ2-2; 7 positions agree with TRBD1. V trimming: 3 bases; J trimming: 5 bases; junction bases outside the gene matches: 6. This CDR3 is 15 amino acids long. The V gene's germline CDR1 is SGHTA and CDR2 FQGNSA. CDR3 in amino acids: CASSFTGEFTGELFF. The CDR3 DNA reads TGTGCCAGCAGCTTCACAGGGGAGTTTACCGGGGAGCTGTTTTTT.

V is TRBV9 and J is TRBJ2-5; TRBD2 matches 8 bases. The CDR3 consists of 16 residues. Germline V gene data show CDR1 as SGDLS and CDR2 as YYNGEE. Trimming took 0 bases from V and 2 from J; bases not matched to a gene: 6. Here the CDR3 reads CASSVGNSGAQETQYF. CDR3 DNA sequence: TGTGCCAGCAGCGTAGGGAATAGCGGGGCACAAGAGACCCAGTACTTC.

In DNA, the CDR3 is TGTGCCAGCAGCCGAGACAGGGGAACATCACCCCTCCACTTT. This translates into CASSRDRGTSPLHF. The chain has TRBV7-3 and TRBJ1-6, with 8 bases identical to TRBD1. The CDR3 extends over 14 amino acids. Trimming took 5 bases from V and 10 from J; bases not matched to a gene: 7. The germline V gene has CDR1 SGHTA and CDR2 FQGTGA. Combining the CDR3 with reference TRBV7-3 and TRBJ1-6 gives the whole variable domain GAGVSQTPSNKVTEKGKYVELRCDPISGHTALYWYRQSLGQGPEFLIYFQGTGAADDSGLPNDRFFAVRPEGSVSTLKIQRTERGDSAVYLCASSRDRGTSPLHFGNGTRLTVT.

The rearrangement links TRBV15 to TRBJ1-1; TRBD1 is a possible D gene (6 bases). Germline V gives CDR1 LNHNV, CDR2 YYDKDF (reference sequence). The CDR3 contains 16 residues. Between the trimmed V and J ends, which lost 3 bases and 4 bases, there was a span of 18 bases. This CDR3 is CATSSLGKMDSTEAFF. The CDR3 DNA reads TGTGCCACCAGCAGTTTAGGGAAGATGGACAGCACTGAAGCTTTCTTT.

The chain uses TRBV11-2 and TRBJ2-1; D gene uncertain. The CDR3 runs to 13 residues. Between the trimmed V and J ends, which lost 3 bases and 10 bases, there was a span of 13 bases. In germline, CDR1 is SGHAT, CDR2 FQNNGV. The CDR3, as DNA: TGTGCCAGCAGCTTTCTGCCCTATGAGGAGCAGTTCTTC. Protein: CASSFLPYEEQFF. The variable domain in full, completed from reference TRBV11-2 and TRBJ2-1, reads EAGVAQSPRYKIIEKRQSVAFWCNPISGHATLYWYQQILGQGPKLLIQFQNNGVVDDSQLPKDRFSAERLKGVDSTLKIQPAKLEDSAVYLCASSFLPYEEQFFGPGTRLTVL.

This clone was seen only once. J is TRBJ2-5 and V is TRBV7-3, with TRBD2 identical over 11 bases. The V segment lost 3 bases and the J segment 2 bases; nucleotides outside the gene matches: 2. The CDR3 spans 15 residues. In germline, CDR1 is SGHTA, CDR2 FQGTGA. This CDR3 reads CASSFLAGGQETQYF. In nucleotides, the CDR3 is TGTGCCAGCAGCTTCCTAGCGGGGGGACAAGAGACCCAGTACTTC.

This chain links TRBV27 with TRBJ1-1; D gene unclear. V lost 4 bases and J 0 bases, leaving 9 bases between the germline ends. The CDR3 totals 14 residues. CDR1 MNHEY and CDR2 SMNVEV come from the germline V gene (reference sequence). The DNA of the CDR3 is TGTGCCAGCAGTTGGGGTGATATGAACACTGAAGCTTTCTTT. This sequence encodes CASSWGDMNTEAFF.

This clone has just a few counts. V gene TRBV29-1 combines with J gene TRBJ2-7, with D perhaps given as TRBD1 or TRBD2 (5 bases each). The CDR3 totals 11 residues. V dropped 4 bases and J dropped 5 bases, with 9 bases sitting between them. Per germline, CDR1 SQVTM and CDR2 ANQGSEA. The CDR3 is CSVARDHEQYF. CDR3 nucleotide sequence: TGCAGCGTTGCCCGGGACCACGAGCAGTACTTC.

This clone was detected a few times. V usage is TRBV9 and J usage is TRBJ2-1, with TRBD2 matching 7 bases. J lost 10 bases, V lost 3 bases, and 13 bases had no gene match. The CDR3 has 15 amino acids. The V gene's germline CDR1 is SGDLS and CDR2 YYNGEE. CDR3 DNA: TGTGCCAGCAGCGCATCCTCCGGGACTACCTTCGAGCAGTTCTTC. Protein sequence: CASSASSGTTFEQFF.

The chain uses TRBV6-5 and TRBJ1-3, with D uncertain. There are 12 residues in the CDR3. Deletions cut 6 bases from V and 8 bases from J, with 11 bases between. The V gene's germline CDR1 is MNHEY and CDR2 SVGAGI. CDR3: CASRSLGDTIYF. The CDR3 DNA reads TGTGCCAGCAGGTCATTAGGCGACACCATATATTTT.

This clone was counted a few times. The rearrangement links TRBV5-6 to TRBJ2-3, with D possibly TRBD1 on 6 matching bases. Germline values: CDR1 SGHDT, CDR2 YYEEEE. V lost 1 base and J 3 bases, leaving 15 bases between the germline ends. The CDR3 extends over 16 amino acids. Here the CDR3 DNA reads TGTGCCAGCAGCTTGACACAGGGCGCCAGGACAGATACGCAGTATTTT. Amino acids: CASSLTQGARTDTQYF.

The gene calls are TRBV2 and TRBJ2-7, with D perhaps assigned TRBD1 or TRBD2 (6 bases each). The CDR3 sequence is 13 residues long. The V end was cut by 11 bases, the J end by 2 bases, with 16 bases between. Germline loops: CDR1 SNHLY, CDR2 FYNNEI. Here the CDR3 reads CAQGEDSTYEQYF. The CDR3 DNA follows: TGTGCCCAAGGGGAGGACAGCACCTACGAGCAGTACTTC.

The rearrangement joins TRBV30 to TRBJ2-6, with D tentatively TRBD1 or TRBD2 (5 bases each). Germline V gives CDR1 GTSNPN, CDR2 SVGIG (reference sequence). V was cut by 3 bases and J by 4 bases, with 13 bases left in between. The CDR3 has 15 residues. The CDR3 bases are TGTGCCTGGAGCCAATTAGGGACCGGGGCCAACGTCCTGACTTTC. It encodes CAWSQLGTGANVLTF.

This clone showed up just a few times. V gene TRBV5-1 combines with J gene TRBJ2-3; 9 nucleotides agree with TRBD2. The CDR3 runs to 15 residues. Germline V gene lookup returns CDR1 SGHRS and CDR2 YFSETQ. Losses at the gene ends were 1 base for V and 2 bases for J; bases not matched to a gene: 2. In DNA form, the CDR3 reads TGCGCCAGCAGCTTGACTAGCGGGTCCACAGATACGCAGTATTTT. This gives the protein CASSLTSGSTDTQYF. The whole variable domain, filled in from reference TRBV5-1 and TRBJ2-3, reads KAGVTQTPRYLIKTRGQQVTLSCSPISGHRSVSWYQQTPGQGLQFLFEYFSETQRNKGNFPGRFSGRQFSNSRSEMNVSTLELGDSALYLCASSLTSGSTDTQYFGPGTRLTVL.

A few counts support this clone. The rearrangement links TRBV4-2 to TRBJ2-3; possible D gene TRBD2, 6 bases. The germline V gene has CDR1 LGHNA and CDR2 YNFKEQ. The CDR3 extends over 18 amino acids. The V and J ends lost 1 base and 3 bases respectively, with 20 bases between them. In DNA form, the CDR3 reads TGTGCCAGCAGCCAAGTTCAGGGTCGGGGGATTAGGACAGATACGCAGTATTTT. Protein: CASSQVQGRGIRTDTQYF.

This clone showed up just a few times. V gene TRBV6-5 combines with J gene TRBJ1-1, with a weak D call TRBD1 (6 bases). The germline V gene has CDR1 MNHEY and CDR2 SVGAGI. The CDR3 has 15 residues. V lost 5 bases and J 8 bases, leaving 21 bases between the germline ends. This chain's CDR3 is CASSLVIQGSPEAFF. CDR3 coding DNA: TGTGCCAGCAGTCTCGTTATACAGGGTTCGCCCGAAGCTTTCTTT.

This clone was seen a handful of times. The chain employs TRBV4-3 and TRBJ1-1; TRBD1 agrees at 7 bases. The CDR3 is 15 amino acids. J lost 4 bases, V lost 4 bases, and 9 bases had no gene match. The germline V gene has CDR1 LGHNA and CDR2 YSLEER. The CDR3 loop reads CASSRGQSAGTEAFF. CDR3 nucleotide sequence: TGCGCCAGCAGCCGGGGACAGTCGGCCGGCACTGAAGCTTTCTTT.

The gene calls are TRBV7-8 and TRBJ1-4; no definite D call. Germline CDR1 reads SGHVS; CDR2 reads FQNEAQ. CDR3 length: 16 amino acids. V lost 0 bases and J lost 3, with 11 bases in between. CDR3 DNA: TGTGCCAGCAGCTTAGCGCAGGCTCCTCCTAATGAAAAACTGTTTTTT. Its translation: CASSLAQAPPNEKLFF.

CDR3: CASSFGDFSGNTIYF. CDR3 coding DNA: TGTGCCAGCAGCTTCGGGGATTTCTCTGGAAACACCATATATTTT. V is TRBV11-2 and J is TRBJ1-3; D gene ambiguous. Germline CDR1 SGHAT, CDR2 FQNNGV. The CDR3 is 15 amino acids. Trimming left V 3 bases short and J 0 bases short, with 9 bases between.